This T cell receptor beta chain came from a study of beta chain features in type 1 diabetes. At the level of the study: The number of sorted cells examined across all samples was around 98 million.

Investigators reverse transcribed all isolated RNA, so they sequenced expressed TCRB transcripts. Naive, central memory and regulatory T cell samples averaged around 4 million immunoSEQ reads each. The table came from immunoSEQ multiplex PCR; TCRdb's copy has only in-frame clones and leaves some out. The repertoire has 130,000 to 150,000 clones, more than 9% of them found once; the top ten carry roughly 1.4%. This clone was counted a few times. Its cognate antigen is unknown. Findings and limits, study-wide: cDNA sequencing could over-represent cells with high TCR expression.

CDR3 length equals 18 residues. V lost 1 base, J lost 4 bases, and 21 bases lay in between. Germline V gives CDR1 SEHNR, CDR2 FQNEAQ (reference sequence). The V and J genes are TRBV7-9 and TRBJ2-3; D perhaps matches TRBD2 (5 bases). The sequence came from a man between 18 and 35 years old in good health. The material sequenced was naive CD4+ T cells from blood. CDR3 sequence (DNA): TGTGCCAGCAGCTTAGTTAGCCGGACTCCTAAGCGCGCAGATACGCAGTATTTT. Its translation: CASSLVSRTPKRADTQYF.